This T cell receptor (beta chain) comes out of a study of T cell responses to AZD1222 COVID-19 vaccine. TCRdb's copy holds only in-frame clones and misses some; the assay was immunoSEQ multiplex PCR. The profile shows about 120,000 clones, 85% to 95% of them singletons. The CDR3 sequence is 16 residues long. The V and J ends lost 3 bases and 0 bases respectively, with 12 bases between them. Germline CDR1 and CDR2: SGHVS and FQNEAQ. V gene TRBV7-8 combines with J gene TRBJ1-3; no clear D. The sequencing used peripheral blood, collected on day 0 of AZD1222 vaccination. The clonotype comes from an adult in good health. The CDR3 sequence is CASSLTPEGSGNTIYF. CDR3 coding DNA: TGTGCCAGCAGCTTGACCCCGGAGGGCTCTGGAAACACCATATATTTT. Full variable domain (rest looked up from reference TRBV7-8 and TRBJ1-3): GAGVSQSPRYKVAKRGQDVALRCDPISGHVSLFWYQQALGQGPEFLTYFQNEAQLDKSGLPSDRFFAERPEGSVSTLKIQRTQQEDSAVYLCASSLTPEGSGNTIYFGEGSWLTVV.